This passage covers 15 T cell receptor beta chains from one sample sequenced in a study of persistence of HIV-infected CD4 T cells. The immunoSEQ assay was version 4, run in survey mode. Generated by immunoSEQ multiplex PCR, the TCRdb table keeps only in-frame clones and is missing some. This table has about 45,000 clones, about 88% appearing once. Nonspecific anti-CD3/anti-CD28 bead stimulation represents the broad CD4+ T cell repertoire. Sorting selected CD4+ T cells upregulating both CD40 ligand and CD69. Their antigens remain unidentified. The source was CD4+ T cells sorted from PBMCs after approximately 18-hour stimulation, collected from a patient who received antiretroviral therapy. The receptor source for this set is an adult woman with HIV who was CMV-seropositive.

The chain is built from TRBV15 and TRBJ2-5; D possibly corresponds to TRBD1 (5 bases). Deletions cut 0 bases from V and 2 bases from J, with 10 bases between. Germline CDR1 LNHNV, CDR2 YYDKDF (reference sequence). The length of the CDR3 is 15 residues. This CDR3 reads CATSREFQGQETQYF. Here the CDR3 DNA reads TGTGCCACCAGCAGAGAGTTTCAGGGACAAGAGACCCAGTACTTC.

This chain connects TRBV18 to TRBJ1-2; D might be TRBD1 (6 bases). The CDR3 totals 16 residues. V lost 0 bases to trimming and J lost 1 base, with 12 bases between them. In germline, CDR1 is KGHSH, CDR2 LQKENI. The chain's CDR3 is CASSPPAGAINYGYTF. The CDR3 nucleotides are TGTGCCAGCTCACCACCGGCAGGGGCCATTAACTATGGCTACACCTTC.

The chain has TRBV30 and TRBJ1-5; the D gene is possibly TRBD1 (6 bases). The CDR3 loop spans 16 amino acids. CDR1 is GTSNPN, CDR2 SVGIG, per germline (reference sequence). Trimming cost V 1 base and J 0 bases, with 13 bases left between them. CDR3 sequence (DNA): TGTGCCTGGAGTGCCCGGACAGCGACTAGCAATCAGCCCCAGCATTTT. Translating it yields CAWSARTATSNQPQHF. The entire variable domain, with the rest obtained from reference TRBV30 and TRBJ1-5, is as follows: SQTIHQWPATLVQPVGSPLSLECTVEGTSNPNLYWYRQAAGRGLQLLFYSVGIGQISSEVPQNLSASRPQDRQFILSSKKLLLSDSGFYLCAWSARTATSNQPQHFGDGTRLSIL.

This chain connects TRBV4-1 to TRBJ1-4; D possibly corresponds to TRBD1 (6 bases). Trimming pared 1 base from V and 0 bases from J, leaving 9 bases between. The CDR3 totals 16 residues. Per germline, CDR1 MGHRA and CDR2 YSYEKL. For the CDR3, the DNA is TGCGCCAGCAGCCAAGGGACAGACACAACTAATGAAAAACTGTTTTTT. Amino acid sequence: CASSQGTDTTNEKLFF.

This chain joins TRBV20-1 and TRBJ2-1; possibly TRBD2 for D (6 bases). Germline values: CDR1 DFQATT, CDR2 SNEGSKA (reference sequence). The ends were cut back, 4 bases at V and 16 bases at J, with 17 bases in the middle. This CDR3 is built from 11 residues. CDR3 residues: CSATQPGLTFF. Written as DNA, the CDR3 is TGCAGTGCTACCCAGCCGGGACTCACATTCTTC.

The chain employs TRBV7-6 and TRBJ2-3, with TRBD2 matching over 8 bases. J gave up 5 bases and V 7 bases, and 5 bases lay outside the gene matches. This CDR3 contains 13 residues. CDR1 is SGHVS and CDR2 is FNYEAQ in the germline V gene. In nucleotides, the CDR3 is TGTGCCAGCACGGGGGGGGCCAAAGATACGCAGTATTTT. This sequence encodes CASTGGAKDTQYF.

J is TRBJ1-2 and V is TRBV27, with 7 bases lining up with TRBD1. The CDR3 consists of 16 residues. With V trimmed by 7 bases and J by 4 bases, 15 bases remained unmatched. Per the germline V gene, CDR1 is MNHEY and CDR2 is SMNVEV (reference sequence). The CDR3 DNA reads as TGTGCCAGCACAACCAGTGGGGACAGATCGTTCTATGGCTACACCTTC. It codes for CASTTSGDRSFYGYTF.

The chain employs TRBV7-6 and TRBJ2-5, with D perhaps TRBD1 (6 bases). Trimming stripped 5 bases from V and 7 bases from J, with 20 bases between. CDR1 and CDR2 (germline): SGHVS, FNYEAQ. This CDR3 has 15 residues. As DNA, the CDR3 is TGTGCCAGCAGCCCGTTACAGGGCGAGTATGGGACCCAGTACTTC. Translated: CASSPLQGEYGTQYF.

V gene TRBV7-2 combines with J gene TRBJ1-4; D gene uncertain. Trimming shortened V by 1 base and J by 10 bases, and 16 bases separated the two germline ends. CDR3 length equals 15 residues. Germline V lookup: CDR1 SGHTA, CDR2 FQGNSA. In nucleotides, the CDR3 is TGTGCCAGCAGCTTAGTCCTGGACTACGGGGTAAAACTGTTTTTT. Amino acid sequence: CASSLVLDYGVKLFF.

This clone was picked up one time. Other DNA variants within this sample encode the same CDR3. The gene calls are TRBV24-1 and TRBJ1-3, with D unclear. This CDR3 has 13 residues. CDR1 and CDR2 (germline): KGHDR, SFDVKD. The V end was cut by 4 bases, the J end by 0 bases, with 3 bases between. This CDR3 reads CATSEHSGNTIYF. The CDR3 DNA sequence: TGTGCCACCAGTGAGCACTCTGGAAACACCATATATTTT.

The V gene is TRBV18, the J gene TRBJ1-5; no reliable D call. Germline values: CDR1 KGHSH, CDR2 LQKENI. Trimming took 4 bases from V and 0 from J, leaving 7 bases between them. This CDR3 is built from 14 residues. CDR3 DNA: TGTGCCAGCTCACAATCTTATAGCAATCAGCCCCAGCATTTT. It yields the protein CASSQSYSNQPQHF.

The chain links TRBV7-3 to TRBJ1-6; D is uncertain. V lost 3 bases, J lost 7 bases, and 7 bases lay in between. Germline CDR1 is SGHTA and CDR2 is FQGTGA. The CDR3 loop spans 13 amino acids. CDR3 amino acids: CASSFRANSPLHF. The CDR3 coding sequence is TGTGCCAGCAGCTTTAGGGCCAATTCACCCCTCCACTTT.

The chain couples TRBV2 to TRBJ2-3; D is uncertain. The CDR3 length is 15 residues. Germline V gene data show CDR1 as SNHLY and CDR2 as FYNNEI. Trimming took 8 bases from V and 2 from J, leaving 17 bases between them. The CDR3 spells CASAPTRTDTDTQYF. The DNA for the CDR3 is TGTGCCAGCGCGCCGACACGAACCGACACAGATACGCAGTATTTT.

V usage is TRBV5-5 and J usage is TRBJ1-2; D call uncertain. The CDR3 sequence is 13 residues long. Germline V lookup: CDR1 SGHKS, CDR2 YYEKEE (reference sequence). Trimming shortened V by 0 bases and J by 6 bases, and 9 bases separated the two germline ends. The CDR3 DNA is TGTGCCAGCAGCTTGGAATATGGGGATGGCTACACCTTC. Protein sequence: CASSLEYGDGYTF.

This chain uses TRBV11-3 with TRBJ2-1; D is unclear. The germline V and J ends were trimmed by 0 bases and 8 bases, with 11 bases remaining between them. The CDR3 runs to 14 residues. Germline V gives CDR1 SGHNT, CDR2 YENEEA. The CDR3 here is CASSLDPRRDEQFF. The CDR3 region has the DNA TGTGCCAGCAGCTTAGATCCGAGGAGAGATGAGCAGTTCTTC.